This TCR beta chain was documented in a study of CD8+ T cells in alopecia areata. Study-wide results and limits: Only one nonresponder was present, which leaves the link between baseline CD8+ expansion and response uncertain.

Isolated RNA was reverse transcribed into cDNA used as the sequencing template. Generated by immunoSEQ multiplex PCR, the TCRdb table keeps only in-frame clones and is missing some. The sample holds over 95,000 clones, approximately 51% seen once. The CDR3 extends over 11 amino acids. V was trimmed by 3 bases and J by 1 base, leaving 3 bases between them. Germline lookup yields CDR1 DFQATT and CDR2 SNEGSKA (reference sequence). This clone appeared a single time. The antigen is not known. Noted treatment: oral pan-JAK inhibitor, 5-10 mg twice daily. Alopecia areata patients gave lesional scalp punch biopsies and peripheral blood samples. Sorted populations comprised CD4+ and CD8+ T cells obtained from PBMCs.

The rearrangement links TRBV20-1 to TRBJ1-1; no clear D. The sample in question was CD4+ T cells sorted from blood, obtained at week 24, from a patient treated with tofacitinib. This sequence was found in a human donor with alopecia areata. CDR3 nucleotide sequence: TGCAGTGCTAGTAAGAACACTGAAGCTTTCTTT. This translates into CSASKNTEAFF.